The 2 T cell receptor beta chains below all came from one sample that was sequenced in a study of vaccination and CD4 T cells after COVID-19. These receptors are not linked to any known antigen. As for treatment: roughly 10-day PBMC culture with coronavirus spike peptide pools or control peptides (ViraFEST assay). Sequencing of DNA taken from cultured CD4+ T cells relied on the Oncomine TCR Beta short-read assay. TCRdb itself ran the PCR reads through MiXCR, one entry per CDR3 protein. The data hold about 7,900 distinct CDR3 sequences, with more than 20% observed a single time. Source: CD4+ T cells from blood, cultured in vitro, taken after SARS-CoV-2 vaccination. The receptors stem from a human donor who had recovered from COVID-19.

The genes are TRBV24-1 and TRBJ2-5; TRBD1 might be the D (6 bases). The CDR3 extends over 19 amino acids. Germline V gene sequence: CDR1 KGHDR, CDR2 SFDVKD. Trimming took off 4 bases at V and 2 bases at J, with 25 bases between the two ends. In DNA form, the CDR3 reads TGTGCCACCAGTGACCCGACCGGGACATTCGTTCTGCTTCAAGAGACCCAGTACTTC. Translating it yields CATSDPTGTFVLLQETQYF.

The chain uses TRBV29-1 and TRBJ2-5, with D maybe TRBD1 (6 bases). Germline loops: CDR1 SQVTM, CDR2 ANQGSEA. The length of the CDR3 is 12 residues. The germline V and J ends were trimmed by 4 bases and 4 bases, with 10 bases remaining between them. The CDR3 DNA sequence: TGCAGCGTTGGCACAGGGATAGAGACCCAGTACTTC. Its protein product is CSVGTGIETQYF.